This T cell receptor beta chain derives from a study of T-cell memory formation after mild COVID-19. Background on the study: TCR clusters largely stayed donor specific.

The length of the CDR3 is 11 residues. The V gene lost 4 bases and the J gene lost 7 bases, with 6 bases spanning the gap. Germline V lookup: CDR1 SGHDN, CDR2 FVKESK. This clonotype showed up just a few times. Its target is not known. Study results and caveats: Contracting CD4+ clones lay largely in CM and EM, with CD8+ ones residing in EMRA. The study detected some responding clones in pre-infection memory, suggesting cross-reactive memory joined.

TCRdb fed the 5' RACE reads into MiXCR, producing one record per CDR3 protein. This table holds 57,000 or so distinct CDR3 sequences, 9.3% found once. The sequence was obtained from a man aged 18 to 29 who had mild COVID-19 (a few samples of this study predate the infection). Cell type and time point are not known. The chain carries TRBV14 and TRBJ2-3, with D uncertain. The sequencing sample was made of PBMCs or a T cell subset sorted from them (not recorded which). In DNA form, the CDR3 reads TGTGCCAGCAGCCGGACCTATACGCAGTATTTT. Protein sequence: CASSRTYTQYF.